This entry lists 8 T cell receptor beta chains sequenced from one sample in a study of CD8 T cells in ankylosing spondylitis. Study-level points and caveats: About 8 highly homologous variants made up a TCR beta motif, and this motif appeared characteristic of ankylosing spondylitis blood.

Via MiXCR, TCRdb re-called the 5' RACE reads, giving one row per CDR3 protein. The data hold some 800,000 distinct CDR3 sequences, with approximately 12% observed a single time. These receptors are not linked to any known antigen. The sample comprised blood, either unsorted or a sorted T cell fraction (not recorded which). These TCRs come from a male donor with ankylosing spondylitis.

The chain carries TRBV11-2 and TRBJ1-2; D not resolved. V lost 5 bases to trimming and J lost 4 bases, with 11 bases between them. Germline CDR1 and CDR2: SGHAT and FQNNGV. This CDR3 contains 13 residues. CDR3 sequence (DNA): TGTGCCAGCAGCCCAAACTTACCCTATGGCTACACCTTC. As protein: CASSPNLPYGYTF.

This chain uses TRBV15 with TRBJ1-2; D unresolved. From germline, CDR1 is LNHNV and CDR2 YYDKDF (reference sequence). The CDR3 is made up of 15 amino acids. Trimming cost V 1 base and J 1 base, with 10 bases left between them. Written as DNA, the CDR3 is TGTGCCACCAGCAGAGCTACCGGGAATAACTATGGCTACACCTTC. Its translation: CATSRATGNNYGYTF.

This clonotype was counted at least ten times. The chain recombines TRBV6-2 or TRBV6-3 with TRBJ2-7, with TRBD1 matching 10 bases. Germline-derived CDR1 and CDR2 are MNHEY and SVGEGT. V gave up 6 bases and J gave up 2 bases; unmatched junction bases: 7. This CDR3 is 15 amino acids long. The chain's CDR3 is CASSQIGQGAYEQYF. The CDR3 DNA follows: TGTGCCAGCAGCCAGATTGGACAGGGGGCCTACGAGCAGTACTTC.

V is TRBV7-8 and J is TRBJ1-2, with a weak D call TRBD1 (6 bases). The CDR3 has 15 amino acids. The germline V gene encodes CDR1 SGHVS and CDR2 FQNEAQ. Trimming took 0 bases from V and 7 from J, leaving 15 bases between them. The chain's CDR3 is CASSLAREGGGGYTF. The DNA for the CDR3 is TGTGCCAGCAGCTTAGCACGGGAAGGAGGGGGTGGCTACACCTTC.

This clonotype was seen a handful of times. The CDR3 reads CASGQISGDYEQYF. The CDR3 DNA reads as TGTGCCAGCGGACAAATTAGCGGGGACTACGAGCAGTACTTC. This rearrangement joins TRBV7-9 to TRBJ2-7; 8 bases are shared with TRBD2. The CDR3 has 14 amino acids. In germline, CDR1 is SEHNR, CDR2 FQNEAQ (reference sequence). Unmatched junction bases numbered 9, after V lost 8 bases and J lost 3 bases.

This rearrangement joins TRBV11-2 to TRBJ2-7, with D possibly called TRBD1 or TRBD2 (5 bases each). Germline CDR1 is SGHAT and CDR2 is FQNNGV. V lost 0 bases and J lost 4, with 13 bases in between. The CDR3 consists of 15 residues. In DNA, the CDR3 is TGTGCCAGCAGCTTAGATCCAACGAGGGGTTACGAGCAGTACTTC. It is translated as CASSLDPTRGYEQYF.

This clonotype was seen ten or more times. The chain links TRBV12-3 or TRBV12-4 to TRBJ2-7; 7 positions match TRBD1. V dropped 3 bases and J dropped 6; count of bases not matched to a gene: 14. This CDR3 comprises 16 residues. CDR3 in amino acids: CASSLLGGEGTGEQYF. The CDR3 coding sequence is TGTGCCAGCAGTTTGTTAGGGGGCGAGGGTACTGGCGAGCAGTACTTC.

The rearrangement uses TRBV7-2 and TRBJ1-3, with D perhaps TRBD1 (5 bases). The CDR3 is 15 amino acids. Germline values: CDR1 SGHTA, CDR2 FQGNSA. V lost 2 bases to trimming and J lost 0 bases, with 8 bases between them. In DNA form, the CDR3 reads TGTGCCAGCAGCTTATTTAGGGGCTCTGGAAACACCATATATTTT. Its protein product is CASSLFRGSGNTIYF.